Listed below are T cell receptor beta chains from one sample, sequenced in a study of blood T cell repertoires in COVID-19. Assay used: immunoSEQ multiplex PCR; TCRdb lists only in-frame clones, some missing. The table includes 200,000 or so clones, around 89% detected once. Material: peripheral blood. These receptor sequences come from a man aged 30 to 39 with COVID-19, enrolled during active disease. Each CDR3 is given with its conserved first and last residue. D genes are given only for firm matches. The size entry is marked missing in some rows and otherwise reads once, few, many or a size class.

j_call d_call v_call clone_size cdr3_nt cdr3_aa
TRBJ1-4 . TRBV27 . TGTGCCAGCAGTTCCCGTAATGAAAAACTGTTTTTT CASSSRNEKLFF
TRBJ1-2 . TRBV29-1 . TGCAGCGTTGGAGGGCAGGATCATGGCTACACCTTC CSVGGQDHGYTF
TRBJ1-6 . TRBV19 . TGTGCCAGTAGTATAGATCACCCCTCCAGGACTAATAATTCACCCCTCCACTTT CASSIDHPSRTNNSPLHF
TRBJ1-2 TRBD1 TRBV7-2 . TGTGCCAGCAGCTTAGGGGGACAGGGTTATAACTATGGCTACACCTTC CASSLGGQGYNYGYTF
TRBJ1-2 . TRBV5-1 . TGCGCCAGCAGCTTGGTCGGGGGTTCCGGCTATGGCTACACCTTC CASSLVGGSGYGYTF
TRBJ1-2 TRBD1 TRBV11-2 . TGTGCCAGCAGCTTGAACAGGGGGCTCCATGGCTACACCTTC CASSLNRGLHGYTF
TRBJ1-5 . TRBV23-1 few TGCGCCAGCAGTCGATCGGGACACCCTAGCAATCAGCCCCAGCATTTT CASSRSGHPSNQPQHF
TRBJ1-2 . TRBV30 . TGTGCCTGGAGTCGGGTTCTCAACTATGGCTACACCTTC CAWSRVLNYGYTF
TRBJ2-7 TRBD1 TRBV9 . TGTGCCAGCAGCGCCCCGGACAGGGGCGTGCAGTACTTC CASSAPDRGVQYF
TRBJ2-1 TRBD2 TRBV3-1/TRBV3-2 . TGTGCCAGCAGCCAAAAATCCCCTAGCGGGAGGGCCTTTTCGACCTCCTACAATGAGCAGTTCTTC CASSQKSPSGRAFSTSYNEQFF
TRBJ1-5 . TRBV4-3 . TGCGCCAGCAGCCAAGATCGAGGGAATCAGCCCCAGCATTTT CASSQDRGNQPQHF
TRBJ2-1 . TRBV7-2 . TGTGCCAGCAGCTTAGCCCATAGCTCCTACAATGAGCAGTTCTTC CASSLAHSSYNEQFF
TRBJ1-1 TRBD1 TRBV27 . TGTGCCAGCAGTTTAAAGGGACAGGGGGCTATTGTGCGGGCTTTCTTT CASSLKGQGAIVRAFF
TRBJ2-3 . TRBV9 . TGTGCCAGCAGCGTTTCTTTCTTTGATACGCAGTATTTT CASSVSFFDTQYF
TRBJ2-2 . TRBV23-1 . TGCGCCAGCAGTCCGGGACTCCTGGCGACCGGGGAGCTGTTTTTT CASSPGLLATGELFF
TRBJ1-5 . TRBV11-2 once TGTGCCAGCAGCTTTCAGTCAGGGCCCAATCAGCCCCAGCATTTT CASSFQSGPNQPQHF
TRBJ2-3 TRBD2 TRBV19 few TGTGCCAGTAGTATCACTAGCGCCGGGGGTCATACGCAGTATTTT CASSITSAGGHTQYF
TRBJ1-3 . TRBV28 . TGTGCCAGCAGTTGGTTAGGCGGAGGCTCTGGAAACACCATATATTTT CASSWLGGGSGNTIYF
TRBJ2-3 . TRBV3-1/TRBV3-2 . TGTGCCAGCAGCCGCAGACTAGTAACAGATACGCAGTATTTT CASSRRLVTDTQYF
TRBJ1-4 TRBD1 TRBV29-1 few TGCAGCGTTGCCGGACAGGGTTATGAAAAACTGTTTTTT CSVAGQGYEKLFF
TRBJ1-2 . TRBV12-3/TRBV12-4 . TGTGCCAGCAGGGCCTCGGGGGGCTATGGCTACACCTTC CASRASGGYGYTF
TRBJ1-2 TRBD1 TRBV27 . TGTGCCAGCAGTTTCTCGGGACAGGGAACTTCTGTCTATGGCTACACCTTC CASSFSGQGTSVYGYTF
TRBJ1-1 TRBD1 TRBV5-1 once TGCGCCAGCAGCGCGCAGGGGGGAATGAACACTGAAGCTTTCTTT CASSAQGGMNTEAFF
TRBJ2-7 . TRBV24-1 . TGTGCCACAAGTGGGCCTGGGAGCTCCTACGAGCAGTACTTC CATSGPGSSYEQYF
TRBJ1-3 . TRBV9 . TGTGCCAGTGGCGGGGTTGCTCCTGGAAACACCATATATTTT CASGGVAPGNTIYF
TRBJ1-4 TRBD1 TRBV4-3 few TGCGCCAGCAGCCACCGGGGACAGGGGGGTGAAAAACTGTTTTTT CASSHRGQGGEKLFF
TRBJ2-5 . TRBV11-2 . TGTGCCAGCAGCCTAGTGTTGGGGCCCCAGTACTTC CASSLVLGPQYF
TRBJ2-3 . TRBV24-1 . TGTGCCACCAGTGATGGAGTCCGTACGCAGTATTTT CATSDGVRTQYF
TRBJ1-3 . TRBV9 . TGTGCCAGCAGCGCCCATGAGACATCCCGTTCTGGAAACACCATATATTTT CASSAHETSRSGNTIYF
TRBJ2-1 TRBD2 TRBV19 . TGTGCCAGTAGTAAAGCGGCAGGGAGGGCTTCCTACAATGAGCAGTTCTTC CASSKAAGRASYNEQFF
TRBJ2-1 TRBD2 TRBV6-2/TRBV6-3 . TGTGCCAGCAGTTACTCGATTGAGACTAGCGGGAGGGCCGGGGAAAATGAGCAGTTCTTC CASSYSIETSGRAGENEQFF
TRBJ1-2 TRBD1 TRBV7-9 . TGTGCCAGCAGCTTTGCCGACAGGGACGGCTACACCTTC CASSFADRDGYTF
TRBJ2-3 TRBD1 TRBV6-5 . TGTGCCAGCAGCCGGGACAGGGGATACACAGATACGCAGTATTTT CASSRDRGYTDTQYF
TRBJ2-5 . TRBV5-1 . TGCGCCAGCAGCCCGGGAGCGAACCAAGAGACCCAGTACTTC CASSPGANQETQYF
TRBJ1-3 . TRBV7-9 . TGTGCCAGCAGCGTTAGCTCTGGAAACACCATATATTTT CASSVSSGNTIYF
TRBJ1-1 TRBD1 TRBV10-3 . TGTGCCATCAGTGAGTTGGGACAGTTGGACACTGAAGCTTTCTTT CAISELGQLDTEAFF
TRBJ2-7 . TRBV4-2 . TGTGCCAGCAGCCAAGTTCCCTCGCGGGCAACCTACTACGAGCAGTACTTC CASSQVPSRATYYEQYF
TRBJ2-3 TRBD2 TRBV24-1 . TGTGCCACCAGTGCGGGGGGAGATAGCACAGATACGCAGTATTTT CATSAGGDSTDTQYF
TRBJ1-4 . TRBV9 . TGTGCCAGCAGCTCCTCCGCCGGGGAGGGCGAAAAACTGTTTTTT CASSSSAGEGEKLFF
TRBJ2-7 . TRBV18 once TGTGCCAGCTCACTGCCCAGGAACGACGAGCAGTACTTC CASSLPRNDEQYF
TRBJ2-3 TRBD1 TRBV29-1 . TGCAGCGTCCTGGGACAGGCGATTAACACAGATACGCAGTATTTT CSVLGQAINTDTQYF
TRBJ1-4 . TRBV4-1 . TGCGCCAGCAGCCTTTGGACAGCCCTGGAGGCAACTAATGAAAAACTGTTTTTT CASSLWTALEATNEKLFF
TRBJ1-1 . TRBV3-1/TRBV3-2 . TGTGCCAGCAGCCAAGTGATAGGGAGACTTGAAGCTTTCTTT CASSQVIGRLEAFF
TRBJ1-5 TRBD1 TRBV11-2 . TGTGCCAGCTCTCCGGGGACAGGGGTCAATCAGCCCCAGCATTTT CASSPGTGVNQPQHF